These 20 T cell receptor beta chains were sequenced from one sample in a study of blood T cell repertoires in COVID-19. Method: immunoSEQ multiplex PCR; TCRdb's copy keeps in-frame clones and lacks some. The table records fewer than 300,000 clones, 88% of them present only once. Material for sequencing was peripheral blood. The receptors here all came from a woman in her 30s with acute or convalescent COVID-19.

The chain employs TRBV19 and TRBJ1-5; D is possibly TRBD1 (5 bases). The V end lost 5 bases, the J end lost 7 bases, and 12 bases lay between the germline ends. There are 13 residues in the CDR3. Germline V gene sequence: CDR1 LNHDA, CDR2 SQIVND (reference sequence). The CDR3 nucleotides are TGTGCCAGTAGTCCAACCCAGGGACAGCCCCAGCATTTT. This encodes CASSPTQGQPQHF.

The gene calls are TRBV27 and TRBJ2-2; 11 bases map to TRBD1. The ends lost 8 bases at V and 2 bases at J; junction bases unmatched: 7. The CDR3 has 16 residues. Germline-derived CDR1 and CDR2 are MNHEY and SMNVEV (reference sequence). CDR3 protein: CASGRTGGHNTGELFF. The CDR3, as DNA: TGTGCCAGCGGCCGGACAGGGGGCCATAACACCGGGGAGCTGTTTTTT.

This clone was detected only a few times. The chain has TRBV3-1 (or the pseudogene TRBV3-2) and TRBJ2-7; possibly TRBD1 for D (7 bases). This CDR3 spans 14 amino acids. Trimming removed 3 bases at V and 3 bases at J, with 12 bases between. Germline-derived CDR1 and CDR2 are LGHDT and YNNKEL (reference sequence). CDR3 sequence (DNA): TGTGCCAGCAGCCACGCGGGACAGAGCTACGAGCAGTACTTC. This gives the protein CASSHAGQSYEQYF.

This clone was counted a single time. The rearrangement joins TRBV18 to TRBJ2-7; 14 positions agree with TRBD2. The J segment lost 2 bases and the V segment lost 10 bases, leaving 4 bases of the junction unmatched. The CDR3 covers 14 residues. CDR1 is KGHSH, CDR2 LQKENI, per germline. The CDR3 is CATGTSGSTYEQYF. The CDR3 DNA reads as TGTGCCACCGGGACTAGCGGGAGTACCTACGAGCAGTACTTC. The full variable domain, completed using reference TRBV18 and TRBJ2-7, is NAGVMQNPRHLVRRRGQEARLRCSPMKGHSHVYWYRQLPEEGLKFMVYLQKENIIDESGMPKERFSAEFPKEGPSILRIQQVVRGDSAAYFCATGTSGSTYEQYFGPGTRLTVT.

The genes are TRBV14 and TRBJ1-2; tentatively, D is TRBD1 (6 bases). Germline V gene lookup returns CDR1 SGHDN and CDR2 FVKESK. The CDR3 spans 15 residues. The germline V and J ends were trimmed by 0 bases and 4 bases, with 12 bases remaining between them. Here the CDR3 reads CASSQDRGAGYGYTF. The CDR3, as DNA: TGTGCCAGCAGCCAAGATCGGGGGGCGGGCTATGGCTACACCTTC.

This chain connects TRBV7-9 to TRBJ2-1; D perhaps matches TRBD2 (5 bases). From germline, CDR1 is SEHNR and CDR2 FQNEAQ (reference sequence). The CDR3 is 14 residues long. V shed 1 base and J shed 4 bases, with 8 bases lying between them. The CDR3 sequence is CASSLGRDYNEQFF. CDR3 sequence (DNA): TGTGCCAGCAGCTTAGGTCGGGATTACAATGAGCAGTTCTTC.

This clone showed up just once. For the CDR3, the DNA is TGTGCCGGACAGGGGAAAAGTCGCCCTAATAATTCACCCCTCCACTTT. This sequence encodes CAGQGKSRPNNSPLHF. The rearrangement joins TRBV21-1 to TRBJ1-6; whether TRBD1, the table's D call, matches the DNA was not checked. TRBV21-1 has pseudogene status. This CDR3 has 16 amino acids.

The chain carries TRBV7-6 and TRBJ2-3; D unresolved. This CDR3 region has 14 residues. Between the trimmed V and J ends, which lost 5 bases and 5 bases, there was a span of 14 bases. Per the germline V gene, CDR1 is SGHVS and CDR2 is FNYEAQ. The CDR3 coding sequence is TGTGCCAGCAGCAAGCTCGCCGGTGGAGATACGCAGTATTTT. Translating it yields CASSKLAGGDTQYF.

CDR3 amino acids: CASSINGQGVEKLFF. In nucleotides, the CDR3 is TGTGCCAGTAGTATCAACGGACAGGGAGTTGAAAAACTGTTTTTT. The rearrangement uses TRBV19 and TRBJ1-4; 8 nucleotides align to TRBD1. Per the germline V gene, CDR1 is LNHDA and CDR2 is SQIVND (reference sequence). V lost 3 bases to trimming and J lost 7 bases; unmatched junction nucleotides: 7. The CDR3 is 15 amino acids.

The J gene is TRBJ1-5, the V gene TRBV2; D is perhaps TRBD1 (6 bases). The CDR3 is 15 residues long. The germline CDR1 and CDR2 sequences are SNHLY and FYNNEI. V dropped 7 bases and J dropped 2 bases, with 15 bases sitting between them. The CDR3 nucleotides are TGTGCCAGCACCGAACAGGGCCTGGGCAATCAGCCCCAGCATTTT. Translating it yields CASTEQGLGNQPQHF.

The chain couples TRBV7-2 to TRBJ2-7; a weak D match, TRBD2 (5 bases). The CDR3 length is 13 residues. The V end was cut by 4 bases, the J end by 7 bases, with 14 bases between. Germline loops: CDR1 SGHTA, CDR2 FQGNSA. CDR3 DNA: TGTGCCAGCAGCTCGGCTATCCGAGGGGAGCAGTACTTC. As protein: CASSSAIRGEQYF.

The rearrangement links TRBV15 to TRBJ1-3; no clear D. The CDR3 covers 16 residues. Trimming left V 2 bases short and J 4 bases short, with 15 bases between. Looked up from germline, CDR1 is LNHNV and CDR2 is YYDKDF (reference sequence). CDR3 sequence: CATSRRRPNRGNTIYF. CDR3 coding DNA: TGTGCCACCAGCAGACGCAGGCCTAATCGAGGAAACACCATATATTTT.

The rearrangement joins TRBV20-1 to TRBJ2-3; D call uncertain. CDR3 length: 11 residues. CDR1 and CDR2 (germline): DFQATT, SNEGSKA (reference sequence). Between the trimmed V and J ends, which lost 3 bases and 7 bases, there was a span of 8 bases. The DNA of the CDR3 is TGCAGTGCTAGGGGCCCAAATACGCAGTATTTT. Protein sequence: CSARGPNTQYF.

As to this clone: The same CDR3 is also encoded by other DNA sequences in this sample. The chain has TRBV19 and TRBJ1-5, with TRBD1 identical over 11 bases. Germline V gives CDR1 LNHDA, CDR2 SQIVND (reference sequence). The length of the CDR3 is 16 residues. The V and J ends lost 3 bases and 6 bases, in that order; junction bases with no gene match: 7. DNA of the CDR3: TGTGCCAGTAGTATTCCCGGACAGGGGGCTCGTCAGCCCCAGCATTTT. Translating it yields CASSIPGQGARQPQHF.

The CDR3 reads CASSERQRLLHEQYF. Here the CDR3 DNA reads TGTGCCAGCAGCGAACGACAGCGTCTACTCCACGAGCAGTACTTC. The rearrangement joins TRBV14 to TRBJ2-7, with D possibly TRBD1 on 5 matching bases. CDR1 and CDR2 from the germline V gene are SGHDN and FVKESK. Trimming left V 5 bases short and J 5 bases short, with 19 bases between. The CDR3 loop spans 15 amino acids.

The chain combines TRBV2 with TRBJ1-2; 7 nucleotides line up with TRBD1. The CDR3 has 14 residues. Trimming removed 8 bases from V and 6 bases from J; junction bases left unmatched: 12. The germline gives CDR1 SNHLY, CDR2 FYNNEI. The CDR3 loop is CASGSVGGADGYTF. In nucleotides, the CDR3 is TGTGCCAGCGGGTCGGTAGGGGGCGCGGATGGCTACACCTTC.

The V gene is TRBV6-5, the J gene TRBJ1-4, with TRBD1 matching 11 bases. Trimming cost V 6 bases and J 10 bases; bases outside gene matches: 7. The CDR3 runs to 14 residues. CDR1 and CDR2 from the germline V gene are MNHEY and SVGAGI. The CDR3 reads CASSRGQGAGKLFF. Written as DNA, the CDR3 is TGTGCCAGCAGCCGAGGACAGGGGGCCGGAAAACTGTTTTTT.

The chain carries TRBV9 and TRBJ2-3; 10 bases are shared with TRBD1. J gave up 4 bases and V 4 bases, and 9 bases lay outside the gene matches. The CDR3 runs 16 residues. Looked up from germline, CDR1 is SGDLS and CDR2 is YYNGEE. CDR3 nucleotides: TGTGCCAGCAGCCCCAGACAGGGGGCAGGAGCAGATACGCAGTATTTT. Amino acid sequence: CASSPRQGAGADTQYF.

The V and J genes are TRBV30 and TRBJ1-1; D remains ambiguous. V was cut by 5 bases and J by 3 bases, with 16 bases left in between. This CDR3 has 14 amino acids. The germline CDR1 and CDR2 sequences are GTSNPN and SVGIG (reference sequence). CDR3 region: CAWLPFSRYTEAFF. Written as DNA, the CDR3 is TGTGCCTGGCTTCCCTTCTCTAGGTACACTGAAGCTTTCTTT.

The rearrangement uses TRBV30 and TRBJ1-2; the D is unclear. This CDR3 spans 13 amino acids. Germline V gene lookup returns CDR1 GTSNPN and CDR2 SVGIG (reference sequence). Trimming shortened V by 7 bases and J by 5 bases, and 17 bases separated the two germline ends. Written as DNA, the CDR3 is TGTGCCTCTCACGGGGTGGGCCTATATGGCTACACCTTC. Encoded protein: CASHGVGLYGYTF.